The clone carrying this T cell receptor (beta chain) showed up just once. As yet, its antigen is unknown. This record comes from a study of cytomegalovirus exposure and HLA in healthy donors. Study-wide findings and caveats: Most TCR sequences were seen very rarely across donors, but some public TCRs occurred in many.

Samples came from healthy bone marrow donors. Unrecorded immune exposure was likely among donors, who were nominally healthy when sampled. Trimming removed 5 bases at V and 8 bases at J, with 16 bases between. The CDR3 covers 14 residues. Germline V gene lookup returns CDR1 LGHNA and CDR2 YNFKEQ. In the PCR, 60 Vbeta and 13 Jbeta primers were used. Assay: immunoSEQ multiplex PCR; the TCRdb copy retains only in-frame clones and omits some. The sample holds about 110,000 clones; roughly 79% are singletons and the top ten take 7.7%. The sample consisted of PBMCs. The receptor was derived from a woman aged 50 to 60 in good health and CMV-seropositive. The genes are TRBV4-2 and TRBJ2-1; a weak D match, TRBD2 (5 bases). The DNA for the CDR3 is TGTGCCAGCAGCACGACTACCCTACGGGATGAGCAGTTCTTC. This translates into CASSTTTLRDEQFF.